This is a list of T cell receptor beta chains from one sample in a study of blood T cells in healthy people across ages. MiXCR was run by TCRdb on the 5' RACE reads, yielding one entry per CDR3 protein. The sample carries some 900,000 distinct CDR3 sequences, 29% recorded once. The sample was blood. The receptors shown here come from a woman over 75 in good health. CDR3s leave out the opening cysteine and the closing phenylalanine or tryptophan.

>11|TRBJ2-7|TRBV7-2
ASSLIGAYEQY
>14|TRBJ2-1|TRBV7-9
ASSFRTGGQVDEQF
>15|TRBJ1-2|TRBV12-3/TRBV12-4
ASSGGHGQKDLYGYT
>13|TRBJ1-1|TRBV20-1
SARVASGPITGAF
>13|TRBJ1-5|TRBV6-2/TRBV6-3
ASKSLGGSNQPQH
>13|TRBJ2-5|TRBV12-3/TRBV12-4
ASSFWTGSLETQY
>14|TRBJ2-1|TRBV4-3
ASSQDWGVSYNEQF
>10|TRBJ1-1|TRBV12-3/TRBV12-4
ASSSSYPIAF
>13|TRBJ1-2|TRBV7-2
VSSFSPGQGIGYT
>17|TRBJ1-1|TRBV7-2
ASSLALGQAPRSNTEAF
>13|TRBJ1-6|TRBV6-1
ASSERDRESSPLH